A single sample gave rise to the 3 T cell receptor beta chains below, sequenced in a study of response to subunit inactivated influenza vaccine (dated by TCRdb to 2017 to 2018). The receptor library was made with RT-PCR. Sequenced using an Illumina HiSeq 2500. In-frame beta chains were kept once TCRdb had trimmed the public reads at Q25 with fastp and called clones with MiXCR. Rows are combined by CDR3 protein, so each entry shows the most common genes and DNA. The sample profile shows under 550,000 distinct CDR3 sequences; 7.2% of them were found once. The biggest ten clones account for around 14% of the sample. This specimen consisted of PBMCs from blood, obtained about 24 months after vaccination. The origin of the receptors is a man in his fifties or sixties who received an inactivated influenza vaccine. Donor details come from another sample of the same person, matched by shared clones.

This clonotype has just a few counts. The V gene is TRBV27, the J gene TRBJ2-3; weak D call: TRBD1 (6 bases). V was clipped by 5 bases and J by 0 bases, with 12 bases between them. This CDR3 is 15 amino acids long. CDR1 and CDR2 (germline): MNHEY, SMNVEV (reference sequence). The CDR3 nucleotides are TGTGCCAGCAGTACCGCGAGGGGGAGCACAGATACGCAGTATTTT. This sequence encodes CASSTARGSTDTQYF.

The rearrangement uses TRBV20-1 and TRBJ1-6; D is perhaps TRBD1 (6 bases). Germline CDR1 DFQATT, CDR2 SNEGSKA (reference sequence). CDR3 length: 14 residues. Trimming took off 3 bases at V and 13 bases at J, with 19 bases between the two ends. The CDR3 sequence is CSARMRGALSPLHF. The CDR3 DNA reads TGCAGTGCTAGGATGAGGGGGGCCTTAAGCCCCCTCCACTTT.

This clonotype was seen many times. The J gene is TRBJ1-1, the V gene TRBV4-3; perhaps TRBD1 as D (6 bases). Trimming stripped 0 bases from V and 5 bases from J, with 16 bases between. This CDR3 is 16 amino acids long. Looked up from germline, CDR1 is LGHNA and CDR2 is YSLEER. The CDR3 DNA is TGCGCCAGCAGCCAAGATTCGGGGGGCGCGTTGACTGAAGCTTTCTTT. Translating it yields CASSQDSGGALTEAFF.